The rows below give T cell receptor beta chains drawn from one sample of a study of blood T cell repertoires in COVID-19. The table came from immunoSEQ multiplex PCR; TCRdb's copy has only in-frame clones and leaves some out. The data show about 75,000 clones, around 74% seen once. Sequencing was done on a sample of peripheral blood. The receptors here all came from a human donor with acute or convalescent COVID-19. The donor label of this sample is uncertain. CDR3s include the opening cysteine and the closing phenylalanine or tryptophan. D genes are given only for firm matches. Where a row states a size, it is once, few, many or the class of an expanded clone; other rows omit it.

len	v_gene	d_gene	abundance	j_gene	CDR3aa	CDR3nt
13	TRBV7-3	.	.	TRBJ2-7	CASSLELARVSYF	TGTGCCAGCAGCTTAGAGCTAGCGAGGGTCTCTTACTTC
13	TRBV27	.	.	TRBJ2-1	CASSMGQRNEQFF	TGTGCCAGCAGTATGGGGCAGCGCAATGAGCAGTTCTTC
14	TRBV9	.	few	TRBJ2-2	CASRPTTQTGELFF	TGTGCCAGCAGACCCACGACACAAACCGGGGAGCTGTTTTTT
13	TRBV15	.	few	TRBJ1-6	CATSRDLAAGLHF	TGTGCCACCAGCAGAGATCTGGCCGCGGGTCTCCACTTT
15	TRBV18	TRBD1	.	TRBJ2-3	CASSPRDRGTDTQYF	TGTGCCAGCTCACCACGGGACAGGGGCACAGATACGCAGTATTTT
14	TRBV3-1/TRBV3-2	TRBD1	few	TRBJ1-2	CASRPTGGYYGYTF	TGTGCCAGCAGACCAACAGGGGGCTACTATGGCTACACCTTC
14	TRBV7-3	TRBD2	once	TRBJ2-1	CASSLSGRADEQFF	TGTGCCAGCAGCTTAAGCGGGAGGGCCGATGAGCAGTTCTTC
16	TRBV5-1	TRBD1	.	TRBJ2-7	CASSLGPGQGSFEQYF	TGCGCCAGCAGCTTGGGCCCGGGACAGGGGTCGTTCGAGCAGTACTTC
15	TRBV15	.	few	TRBJ2-1	CATSRIATEGNEQFF	TGTGCCACCAGCAGAATCGCAACAGAGGGTAATGAGCAGTTCTTC
16	TRBV6-1	.	.	TRBJ1-4	CASSGQKQATNEKLFF	TGTGCCAGCAGTGGTCAGAAACAGGCAACTAATGAAAAACTGTTTTTT
14	TRBV5-1	.	.	TRBJ1-3	CASSLGGSGNTIYF	TGCGCCAGCAGCTTAGGAGGCTCTGGAAACACCATATATTTT
14	TRBV15	TRBD1	.	TRBJ2-1	CATSGDRGLGEQFF	TGTGCCACCAGCGGAGACAGGGGGCTCGGTGAGCAGTTCTTC
13	TRBV27	.	.	TRBJ1-1	CASSRYPDTEAFF	TGTGCCAGCAGTCGCTATCCTGACACTGAAGCTTTCTTT
13	TRBV30	TRBD2	.	TRBJ2-1	CAWAGTSYGEQFF	TGTGCCTGGGCCGGGACTAGCTACGGCGAGCAGTTCTTC
17	TRBV28	.	.	TRBJ1-6	CASTSERVSSYNSPLHF	TGTGCCAGCACCTCGGAACGGGTCAGCTCCTATAATTCACCCCTCCACTTT
15	TRBV14	TRBD1	.	TRBJ2-7	CASSLRDRGSYEQYF	TGTGCCAGCAGCCTCCGAGACAGGGGTTCCTACGAGCAGTACTTC
14	TRBV5-4	TRBD1	.	TRBJ2-5	CASSRDRVYETQYF	TGTGCCAGCAGCCGCGACAGGGTTTATGAGACCCAGTACTTC
15	TRBV7-7	TRBD2	.	TRBJ2-5	CASSPDRLATQTQYF	TGTGCTAGCAGCCCCGACCGACTAGCGACACAGACCCAGTACTTC